These 22 T cell receptor beta chains were all obtained from the same sample, sequenced in a study of cytomegalovirus exposure and HLA in healthy donors. It was with 60 Vbeta and 13 Jbeta primers that the PCR ran. Profiling relied on immunoSEQ multiplex PCR, and the TCRdb table lists in-frame clones only, not all of them. The profile shows roughly 190,000 clones, 85% to 90% of them singletons. The sequencing input was PBMCs. These receptors were collected from a young woman in good health and CMV-seronegative.

The chain has TRBV7-9 and TRBJ1-3; no definite D call. The V and J ends lost 2 bases and 4 bases respectively, with 12 bases between them. Germline-derived CDR1 and CDR2 are SEHNR and FQNEAQ (reference sequence). This CDR3 spans 15 amino acids. The CDR3 DNA reads as TGTGCCAGCAGCTTATGGCGGGGTTCCGGAAACACCATATATTTT. The encoded protein is CASSLWRGSGNTIYF.

The V call is TRBV5-5, the J call TRBJ1-1; 7 nucleotides agree with TRBD1. Trimming removed 3 bases from V and 0 bases from J; junction bases left unmatched: 8. The CDR3 extends over 16 amino acids. In germline, CDR1 is SGHKS, CDR2 YYEKEE (reference sequence). CDR3 residues: CASSWTGEIMNTEAFF. The CDR3 DNA follows: TGTGCCAGCAGCTGGACAGGAGAGATTATGAACACTGAAGCTTTCTTT.

The V call is TRBV7-6, the J call TRBJ1-4; D perhaps matches TRBD1 (6 bases). Per the germline V gene, CDR1 is SGHVS and CDR2 is FNYEAQ. With 5 bases removed from V and 8 bases from J, the gap between germline ends came to 12 bases. This CDR3 has 13 residues. The CDR3, as DNA: TGTGCCAGCAGCAAGGGACAAAGAGAAAAACTGTTTTTT. This sequence encodes CASSKGQREKLFF.

The chain carries TRBV5-6 and TRBJ1-5; no reliable D call. The germline V gene has CDR1 SGHDT and CDR2 YYEEEE. The CDR3 has 14 amino acids. V shed 1 base and J shed 2 bases, with 7 bases lying between them. For the CDR3, the DNA is TGTGCCAGCAGCTTGTGGCAGGGCAATCAGCCCCAGCATTTT. This gives the protein CASSLWQGNQPQHF.

V usage is TRBV27 and J usage is TRBJ2-7; the match to TRBD1 covers 7 bases. The CDR3 length is 15 residues. J was trimmed by 3 bases and V by 0 bases; bases with no gene match: 5. Germline V lookup: CDR1 MNHEY, CDR2 SMNVEV (reference sequence). The CDR3 DNA is TGTGCCAGCAGTTTATCACGGACAGGAGGCTACGAGCAGTACTTC. It specifies CASSLSRTGGYEQYF.

J is TRBJ2-3 and V is TRBV7-2, with TRBD2 as a possible D gene (7 bases). Trimming removed 1 base from V and 2 bases from J, with 10 bases in between. Per the germline V gene, CDR1 is SGHTA and CDR2 is FQGNSA. This CDR3 region has 15 residues. DNA for the CDR3: TGTGCCAGCAGCTTAGGCGGGGGCTACACAGATACGCAGTATTTT. Amino acids: CASSLGGGYTDTQYF.

The chain links TRBV27 to TRBJ2-7; 11 nucleotides align to TRBD2. Germline loops: CDR1 MNHEY, CDR2 SMNVEV (reference sequence). Trimming removed 5 bases from V and 1 base from J; junction bases left unmatched: 4. The CDR3 runs 15 residues. CDR3 region: CASSAGTSGSYEQYF. The CDR3 nucleotides are TGTGCCAGCAGTGCCGGGACTAGCGGTTCCTACGAGCAGTACTTC.

Only one count was recorded for this clone. The CDR3 sequence is CASSLTIRTGLGNEQFF. CDR3 nucleotide sequence: TGCGCCAGCAGCTTGACCATAAGGACAGGGCTAGGGAATGAGCAGTTCTTC. V gene TRBV5-1 combines with J gene TRBJ2-1; TRBD1 matches at 8 bases. The germline CDR1 and CDR2 sequences are SGHRS and YFSETQ. J gave up 7 bases and V 1 base, and 13 bases lay outside the gene matches. The CDR3 spans 17 residues. Combining the CDR3 with reference TRBV5-1 and TRBJ2-1 gives the whole variable domain KAGVTQTPRYLIKTRGQQVTLSCSPISGHRSVSWYQQTPGQGLQFLFEYFSETQRNKGNFPGRFSGRQFSNSRSEMNVSTLELGDSALYLCASSLTIRTGLGNEQFFGPGTRLTVL.

The chain employs TRBV6-4 and TRBJ2-1; TRBD2 matches at 7 bases. From germline, CDR1 is MRHNA and CDR2 SNTAGT. The CDR3 consists of 13 residues. V gave up 1 base and J gave up 9 bases; unmatched junction bases: 3. In DNA form, the CDR3 reads TGTGCCAGCAGTGACTGGGGGGGAGGTGAGCAGTTCTTC. This gives the protein CASSDWGGGEQFF.

This clone was seen only a few times. The CDR3: CASSFGEDSYNEQFF. As DNA, the CDR3 is TGCGCCAGCAGCTTCGGAGAGGACTCCTACAATGAGCAGTTCTTC. J is TRBJ2-1 and V is TRBV5-1; D is unclear. Germline V gene data show CDR1 as SGHRS and CDR2 as YFSETQ. The V gene lost 2 bases and the J gene lost 0 bases, with 9 bases spanning the gap. This CDR3 has 15 amino acids. The variable domain in full, with the rest retrieved from reference TRBV5-1 and TRBJ2-1, is KAGVTQTPRYLIKTRGQQVTLSCSPISGHRSVSWYQQTPGQGLQFLFEYFSETQRNKGNFPGRFSGRQFSNSRSEMNVSTLELGDSALYLCASSFGEDSYNEQFFGPGTRLTVL.

The V gene is TRBV15, the J gene TRBJ2-7; TRBD1 aligns across 8 bases. The length of the CDR3 is 14 residues. V lost 3 bases to trimming and J lost 2 bases; unmatched junction nucleotides: 3. Germline assignment: CDR1 LNHNV and CDR2 YYDKDF (reference sequence). The CDR3 DNA reads TGTGCCACCAGCAGCCTCAGGGGGCCCTACGAGCAGTACTTC. The encoded protein is CATSSLRGPYEQYF.

The chain has TRBV7-2 and TRBJ2-7; 8 nucleotides match TRBD2. Germline V gives CDR1 SGHTA, CDR2 FQGNSA. The CDR3 loop spans 14 amino acids. J gave up 0 bases and V 6 bases, and 4 bases lay outside the gene matches. In DNA, the CDR3 is TGTGCCAGCAGTCTTGGGACTAGCTCCTACGAGCAGTACTTC. Amino acid sequence: CASSLGTSSYEQYF. Based on the CDR3 plus reference TRBV7-2 and TRBJ2-7, the full variable domain is GAGVSQSPSNKVTEKGKDVELRCDPISGHTALYWYRQSLGQGLEFLIYFQGNSAPDKSGLPSDRFSAERTGGSVSTLTIQRTQQEDSAVYLCASSLGTSSYEQYFGPGTRLTVT.

The rearrangement links TRBV7-9 to TRBJ1-1, with D perhaps TRBD1 (6 bases). Trimming took 5 bases from V and 2 from J, leaving 12 bases between them. In germline, CDR1 is SEHNR, CDR2 FQNEAQ (reference sequence). The CDR3 contains 14 residues. DNA of the CDR3: TGTGCCAGCAGCCGGGGGGCTAGTAACACTGAAGCTTTCTTT. Translating gives CASSRGASNTEAFF. Based on the CDR3 plus reference TRBV7-9 and TRBJ1-1, the full variable domain is DTGVSQNPRHKITKRGQNVTFRCDPISEHNRLYWYRQTLGQGPEFLTYFQNEAQLEKSRLLSDRFSAERPKGSFSTLEIQRTEQGDSAMYLCASSRGASNTEAFFGQGTRLTVV.

CDR3 sequence reads: CASSTRVTDTQYF. The CDR3 DNA reads TGTGCCAGTAGTACCAGGGTAACAGATACGCAGTATTTT. The V and J genes are TRBV19 and TRBJ2-3; the D gene is possibly TRBD1 (5 bases). V lost 4 bases to trimming and J lost 3 bases, with 8 bases between them. The germline gives CDR1 LNHDA, CDR2 SQIVND (reference sequence). The CDR3 extends over 13 amino acids.

The chain joins TRBV29-1 to TRBJ2-6; 11 nucleotides align to TRBD1. CDR3 length: 15 residues. V gave up 6 bases and J gave up 3 bases; unmatched junction bases: 4. The germline V gene encodes CDR1 SQVTM and CDR2 ANQGSEA. CDR3 protein: CSVGTGGFGANVLTF. The CDR3 DNA follows: TGCAGCGTCGGGACAGGGGGGTTTGGGGCCAACGTCCTGACTTTC.

The chain employs TRBV9 and TRBJ2-3; TRBD1 matches 9 bases. Germline trimming cut 5 bases from V and 3 bases from J; bases unmatched to any gene: 7. The CDR3 extends over 15 amino acids. Germline V CDR1 and CDR2: SGDLS, YYNGEE. In DNA form, the CDR3 reads TGTGCCAGCAGATTAGGACAGGGGTTTACAGATACGCAGTATTTT. This translates into CASRLGQGFTDTQYF. Variable domain in full (rest from reference TRBV9 and TRBJ2-3): DSGVTQTPKHLITATGQRVTLRCSPRSGDLSVYWYQQSLDQGLQFLIQYYNGEERAKGNILERFSAQQFPDLHSELNLSSLELGDSALYFCASRLGQGFTDTQYFGPGTRLTVL.

V is TRBV21-1 and J is TRBJ2-7; whether TRBD1, the table's D call, matches the DNA was not checked. TRBV21-1 is a known pseudogene. The CDR3 sequence is 17 residues long. CDR3 bases: TGTGCCAGCAGCAAAGGGGCGAGGCAGGGGGACCTCTACGAGCAGTACTTC. This gives the protein CASSKGARQGDLYEQYF.

The V gene is TRBV13, the J gene TRBJ2-3; the match to TRBD2 covers 7 bases. The CDR3 has 15 residues. The V gene end was trimmed by 3 bases and the J gene end by 0 bases; junction bases not matched to a gene: 3. Germline CDR1 PRHDT, CDR2 FYEKMQ (reference sequence). The CDR3 reads CASSFERGSTDTQYF. CDR3 coding DNA: TGTGCCAGCAGCTTCGAGCGGGGCAGCACAGATACGCAGTATTTT.

The chain employs TRBV30 and TRBJ1-2, with 7 bases identical to TRBD1. Trimming cost V 6 bases and J 4 bases; bases outside gene matches: 5. The CDR3 has 12 amino acids. Germline V gene data show CDR1 as GTSNPN and CDR2 as SVGIG (reference sequence). The CDR3 DNA is TGTGCCTGCAGGACAGGAAGCTATGGCTACACCTTC. This gives the protein CACRTGSYGYTF.

This clone was seen a single time. This chain joins TRBV7-2 and TRBJ1-2, with D possibly being TRBD1 (5 bases). Trimming took off 0 bases at V and 8 bases at J, with 13 bases between the two ends. This CDR3 comprises 14 residues. CDR1 SGHTA and CDR2 FQGNSA come from the germline V gene. In DNA, the CDR3 is TGTGCCAGCAGCTTAGCATTCAGGGTACGCGGCTACACCTTC. Translating it yields CASSLAFRVRGYTF.

The rearrangement links TRBV7-6 to TRBJ2-7, with 7 bases fitting TRBD2. J gave up 2 bases and V 5 bases, and 6 bases lay outside the gene matches. In germline, CDR1 is SGHVS, CDR2 FNYEAQ. This CDR3 is 14 amino acids long. DNA of the CDR3: TGTGCCAGCAGCCCAGCGGGGACCGCCTACGAGCAGTACTTC. Amino acid sequence: CASSPAGTAYEQYF.

The gene calls are TRBV7-2 and TRBJ2-2; no firm D call. The CDR3 consists of 13 residues. V was pared by 6 bases and J by 5 bases, with 10 bases between. Germline V lookup: CDR1 SGHTA, CDR2 FQGNSA. The CDR3 DNA reads TGTGCCAGCAGAGTCGCAGGAACCGGGGAGCTGTTTTTT. Protein: CASRVAGTGELFF.